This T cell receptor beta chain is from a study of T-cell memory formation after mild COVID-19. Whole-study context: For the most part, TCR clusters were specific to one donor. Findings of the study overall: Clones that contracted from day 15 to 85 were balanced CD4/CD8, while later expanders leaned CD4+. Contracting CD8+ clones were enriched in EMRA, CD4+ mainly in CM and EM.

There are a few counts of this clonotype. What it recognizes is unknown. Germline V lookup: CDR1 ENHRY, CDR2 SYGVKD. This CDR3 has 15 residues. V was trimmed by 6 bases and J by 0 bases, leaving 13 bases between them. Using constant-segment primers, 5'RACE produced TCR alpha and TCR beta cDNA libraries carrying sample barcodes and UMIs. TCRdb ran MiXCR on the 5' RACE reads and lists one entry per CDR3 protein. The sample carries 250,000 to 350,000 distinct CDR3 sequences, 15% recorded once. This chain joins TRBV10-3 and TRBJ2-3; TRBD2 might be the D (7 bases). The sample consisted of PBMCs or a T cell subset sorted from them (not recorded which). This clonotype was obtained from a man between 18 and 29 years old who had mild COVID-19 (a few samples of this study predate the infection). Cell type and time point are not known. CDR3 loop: CAISGGPLSTDTQYF. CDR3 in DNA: TGTGCCATCAGCGGGGGGCCTCTGAGCACAGATACGCAGTATTTT.